The 23 T cell receptor beta chains in this list originate from one sample, sequenced in a study of PD-L1 blockade in urothelial cancer. Repertoires were generated with immunoSEQ multiplex PCR, while TCRdb's copy carries only in-frame clones and drops some. The profile shows some 41,000 clones, approximately 90% of them singletons. Here the sequenced sample was PBMCs, taken around atezolizumab (anti-PD-L1) treatment. The receptors derive from a man older than 75 with urothelial cancer.

The chain has TRBV5-6 and TRBJ1-2, with a possible D match to TRBD1 (5 bases). The CDR3 contains 13 residues. The germline V gene has CDR1 SGHDT and CDR2 YYEEEE. V was clipped by 4 bases and J by 2 bases, with 9 bases between them. CDR3 sequence: CASSHDSNYGYTF. The CDR3 DNA reads as TGTGCCAGCAGCCACGACAGCAACTATGGCTACACCTTC.

The V gene is TRBV28, the J gene TRBJ1-1; D is possibly TRBD1 (6 bases). V was cut by 5 bases and J by 3 bases, with 16 bases left in between. Germline CDR1 MDHEN, CDR2 SYDVKM. This CDR3 is built from 15 residues. CDR3 sequence reads: CASSQPDRRDTEAFF. DNA of the CDR3: TGTGCCAGCAGTCAACCCGACAGGCGGGACACTGAAGCTTTCTTT.

The rearrangement links TRBV6-6 to TRBJ1-1, with 9 bases aligning to TRBD1. Germline assignment: CDR1 MNHNY and CDR2 SVGAGI (reference sequence). V shed 4 bases and J 8 bases; nucleotides not matched to a gene: 8. This CDR3 is 14 amino acids long. The CDR3 DNA sequence: TGTGCCAGCAGTTCCGTACAGGGGGCTAGAGAAGCTTTCTTT. Translating gives CASSSVQGAREAFF.

The CDR3 here is CAVSGGNTDTQYF. The DNA of the CDR3 is TGTGCGGTTAGCGGGGGGAACACAGATACGCAGTATTTT. The rearrangement uses TRBV27 and TRBJ2-3, with 10 positions matching TRBD2. Germline V gives CDR1 MNHEY, CDR2 SMNVEV (reference sequence). The CDR3 covers 13 residues.

This clone was seen a handful of times. This chain joins TRBV6-1 and TRBJ2-2; TRBD1 aligns across 8 bases. Germline assignment: CDR1 MNHNS and CDR2 SASEGT. The junction had 4 bases not matched to a gene; V was cut back by 6 bases and J by 1 base. The CDR3 totals 15 residues. The CDR3 protein is CASRPDRGNTGELFF. In DNA form, the CDR3 reads TGTGCCAGCAGGCCCGACAGGGGGAACACCGGGGAGCTGTTTTTT.

The CDR3 coding sequence is TGTGCCACCAGCAGAGCCCCGGGACAGACAGTTTTTATCACAGATACGCAGTATTTT. Translation gives CATSRAPGQTVFITDTQYF. V is TRBV15 and J is TRBJ2-3; 7 bases fit TRBD1. The V segment lost 1 base and the J segment 2 bases; nucleotides outside the gene matches: 15. CDR1 is LNHNV, CDR2 YYDKDF, per germline (reference sequence). The CDR3 covers 19 residues.

This chain joins TRBV30 and TRBJ2-7, with D possibly TRBD1 on 6 matching bases. Trimming left V 5 bases short and J 5 bases short, with 13 bases between. Germline CDR1 reads GTSNPN; CDR2 reads SVGIG (reference sequence). The CDR3 has 12 residues. The CDR3 nucleotides read TGTGCCTGGGCCCGCAGGGGCGACGAGCAGTACTTC. Protein product: CAWARRGDEQYF.

The V and J genes are TRBV2 and TRBJ1-5; no definite D call. The length of the CDR3 is 16 residues. Germline lookup yields CDR1 SNHLY and CDR2 FYNNEI. The V gene lost 4 bases and the J gene lost 6 bases, with 19 bases spanning the gap. CDR3 loop: CASSGGRARQGQPQHF. CDR3 DNA sequence: TGTGCCAGCAGTGGCGGGAGGGCCCGACAAGGTCAGCCCCAGCATTTT.

In its sample, this clone was seen a few times. The chain carries TRBV29-1 and TRBJ1-1; D remains ambiguous. Between the trimmed V and J ends, which lost 4 bases and 0 bases, there was a span of 9 bases. Germline CDR1 SQVTM, CDR2 ANQGSEA. This CDR3 has 13 residues. Here the CDR3 reads CSVASAMNTEAFF. The CDR3 bases are TGCAGCGTTGCATCAGCGATGAACACTGAAGCTTTCTTT.

The chain combines TRBV18 with TRBJ2-5; D gene uncertain. This CDR3 has 12 amino acids. V lost 5 bases to trimming and J lost 5 bases, with 9 bases between them. Per germline, CDR1 KGHSH and CDR2 LQKENI. In DNA form, the CDR3 reads TGTGCCAGCTCAAAGGAGATGGAGACCCAGTACTTC. Protein sequence: CASSKEMETQYF.

The V gene is TRBV9, the J gene TRBJ2-1; 14 nucleotides line up with TRBD2. Germline CDR1 is SGDLS and CDR2 is YYNGEE. The trim removed 4 bases at V and 7 bases at J, leaving 10 bases unmatched. This CDR3 has 17 amino acids. CDR3 region: CASSLGTSGSRRNEQFF. In nucleotides, the CDR3 is TGTGCCAGCAGCTTAGGGACTAGCGGGAGCCGCAGAAATGAGCAGTTCTTC.

J is TRBJ2-1 and V is TRBV7-2; 10 bases align to TRBD2. CDR3 length: 13 amino acids. The ends lost 6 bases at V and 15 bases at J; junction bases unmatched: 11. Looked up from germline, CDR1 is SGHTA and CDR2 is FQGNSA. The CDR3 loop is CASRRGTSAILFF. The DNA of the CDR3 is TGTGCCAGCAGGCGTGGGACTAGCGCGATCTTGTTCTTC.

A single count supports this clone. The J gene is TRBJ2-1, the V gene TRBV7-2, with 11 bases lining up with TRBD2. CDR1 is SGHTA, CDR2 FQGNSA, per germline. The CDR3 loop spans 15 amino acids. Germline trimming cut 6 bases from V and 8 bases from J; bases unmatched to any gene: 9. CDR3 residues: CASRPGTSGSHEQFF. The CDR3 region has the DNA TGTGCCAGCAGACCCGGGACTAGCGGTTCCCATGAGCAGTTCTTC.

The chain has TRBV14 and TRBJ2-1; 10 nucleotides match TRBD2. CDR1 and CDR2 (germline): SGHDN, FVKESK. The CDR3 extends over 15 amino acids. Unmatched junction bases numbered 4, after V lost 4 bases and J lost 4 bases. CDR3 loop: CASSRTSGNYNEQFF. In DNA form, the CDR3 reads TGTGCCAGCAGCCGAACTAGCGGGAATTACAATGAGCAGTTCTTC.

V usage is TRBV6-6 and J usage is TRBJ2-1, with D possibly matching TRBD1 (6 bases). CDR3 length equals 14 residues. Trimming left V 4 bases short and J 5 bases short, with 12 bases between. The germline V gene has CDR1 MNHNY and CDR2 SVGAGI (reference sequence). CDR3 loop: CASSSFNRDNEQFF. DNA for the CDR3: TGTGCCAGCAGTTCATTTAACAGGGACAATGAGCAGTTCTTC.

The CDR3 protein is CASKTGSGEQYF. The CDR3 nucleotides are TGTGCCAGCAAGACAGGTTCGGGCGAGCAGTACTTC. This sequence joins TRBV28 and TRBJ2-7; TRBD1 might be the D (6 bases). Germline CDR1 MDHEN, CDR2 SYDVKM. The CDR3 contains 12 residues. The V end was cut by 7 bases, the J end by 6 bases, with 13 bases between. The full variable domain, its missing parts supplied by reference TRBV28 and TRBJ2-7, is DVKVTQSSRYLVKRTGEKVFLECVQDMDHENMFWYRQDPGLGLRLIYFSYDVKMKEKGDIPEGYSVSREKKERFSLILESASTNQTSMYLCASKTGSGEQYFGPGTRLTVT.

This chain joins TRBV18 and TRBJ2-7, with a possible D match to TRBD2 (6 bases). The length of the CDR3 is 14 residues. The germline CDR1 and CDR2 sequences are KGHSH and LQKENI. The germline V and J ends were trimmed by 3 bases and 2 bases, with 11 bases remaining between them. The CDR3 here is CASSPAEGPYEQYF. CDR3 nucleotides: TGTGCCAGCTCACCGGCGGAGGGACCCTACGAGCAGTACTTC.

The V gene is TRBV30, the J gene TRBJ1-1; 9 bases map to TRBD1. This CDR3 is 14 amino acids long. V was clipped by 2 bases and J by 6 bases; unmatched bases: 7. Germline lookup yields CDR1 GTSNPN and CDR2 SVGIG (reference sequence). This chain's CDR3 is CAWSSTGGLPEAFF. The CDR3 nucleotides read TGTGCCTGGAGTTCCACAGGGGGCCTACCTGAAGCTTTCTTT. The full variable domain, in which reference TRBV30 and TRBJ1-1 provide the parts outside the CDR3, is SQTIHQWPATLVQPVGSPLSLECTVEGTSNPNLYWYRQAAGRGLQLLFYSVGIGQISSEVPQNLSASRPQDRQFILSSKKLLLSDSGFYLCAWSSTGGLPEAFFGQGTRLTVV.

The V and J genes are TRBV2 and TRBJ2-1; possible D gene TRBD2, 6 bases. This CDR3 has 11 amino acids. Trimming took off 7 bases at V and 10 bases at J, with 11 bases between the two ends. Germline CDR1 and CDR2: SNHLY and FYNNEI. The CDR3 protein is CASIGGREQFF. The CDR3 DNA reads TGTGCCAGCATCGGGGGTCGAGAGCAGTTCTTC.

This chain connects TRBV12-5 to TRBJ2-2; possible D gene TRBD2, 6 bases. This CDR3 is built from 15 residues. Germline V lookup: CDR1 LGHNT, CDR2 FRNRAP. Trimming stripped 7 bases from V and 2 bases from J, with 14 bases between. The CDR3 reads CASDGGSGNTGELFF. As DNA, the CDR3 is TGTGCTAGTGACGGGGGTAGCGGCAACACCGGGGAGCTGTTTTTT.

The V call is TRBV18, the J call TRBJ2-5; D perhaps matches TRBD2 (5 bases). The CDR3 has 14 amino acids. The V gene's germline CDR1 is KGHSH and CDR2 LQKENI. The V and J ends lost 2 bases and 5 bases respectively, with 12 bases between them. In DNA, the CDR3 is TGTGCCAGCTCACCAACTAGAACTAGGGAGACCCAGTACTTC. Translating gives CASSPTRTRETQYF.

The gene calls are TRBV28 and TRBJ1-2; the D gene is possibly TRBD1 (6 bases). V lost 5 bases and J lost 1, with 11 bases in between. The CDR3 is 14 residues long. Germline CDR1 and CDR2: MDHEN and SYDVKM. CDR3 in DNA: TGTGCCAGCAGTGACAGGAATGTTAACTATGGCTACACCTTC. Amino acid sequence: CASSDRNVNYGYTF.

This chain uses TRBV27 with TRBJ2-7, with 11 bases lining up with TRBD1. Looked up from germline, CDR1 is MNHEY and CDR2 is SMNVEV (reference sequence). The CDR3 is 14 residues long. The V gene end was trimmed by 8 bases and the J gene end by 7 bases; junction bases not matched to a gene: 10. CDR3: CASGRTGGSGEQYF. The CDR3 bases are TGTGCCAGCGGCCGGACAGGGGGCTCGGGTGAGCAGTACTTC.